These 24 T cell receptor beta chains came from one sample sequenced in a study of identifying expanded T cells in peripheral blood. Using immunoSEQ multiplex PCR, the repertoire was profiled, and TCRdb retains in-frame clones only, with some absent. The table shows approximately 100,000 clones, with around 89% occurring only once. Sequencing was performed on blood. These receptors came from a person aged 18-70 years in good health.

This chain connects TRBV18 to TRBJ1-6; D ambiguous. The V end lost 6 bases, the J end lost 0 bases, and 15 bases lay between the germline ends. The CDR3 runs 17 residues. Germline CDR1 and CDR2: KGHSH and LQKENI. This CDR3 reads CASSLTVKSSYNSPLHF. The DNA for the CDR3 is TGTGCCAGCTCGCTTACAGTGAAAAGCTCCTATAATTCACCCCTCCACTTT.

J is TRBJ2-5 and V is TRBV4-1; D tentatively fits TRBD1 or TRBD2 (5 bases each). This CDR3 contains 17 residues. The V end was cut by 0 bases, the J end by 2 bases, with 16 bases between. Germline-derived CDR1 and CDR2 are MGHRA and YSYEKL. The CDR3 region has the DNA TGCGCCAGCAGCCAAGAAACGCCGGGACGGCTACAAGAGACCCAGTACTTC. Translated: CASSQETPGRLQETQYF.

In this sample, this clone turned up once. This chain links TRBV7-3 with TRBJ2-1; tentatively, D is TRBD2 (5 bases). The germline V and J ends were trimmed by 3 bases and 5 bases, with 20 bases remaining between them. Germline V gives CDR1 SGHTA, CDR2 FQGTGA. The CDR3 consists of 17 residues. The CDR3 loop is CASSFGLASRGDNEQFF. CDR3 DNA: TGTGCCAGCAGCTTCGGGTTAGCGTCGCGAGGAGACAATGAGCAGTTCTTC.

The chain is built from TRBV5-1 and TRBJ2-3; no clear D. This CDR3 comprises 14 residues. V lost 2 bases, J lost 4 bases, and 11 bases lay in between. CDR1 and CDR2 from the germline V gene are SGHRS and YFSETQ. The CDR3 loop is CASSFPPPADTQYF. Written as DNA, the CDR3 is TGCGCCAGCAGCTTCCCCCCACCAGCAGATACGCAGTATTTT.

The V and J genes are TRBV19 and TRBJ2-1; 13 positions agree with TRBD2. Germline V gene lookup returns CDR1 LNHDA and CDR2 SQIVND (reference sequence). V lost 3 bases and J lost 10; bases outside the gene matches: 6. The CDR3 runs 15 residues. The CDR3 loop reads CASSIKRTSGGEQFF. For the CDR3, the DNA is TGTGCCAGTAGTATTAAACGGACTAGCGGGGGAGAGCAGTTCTTC.

The CDR3 here is CASSRMLAVYNEKLFF. The CDR3 bases are TGCGCCAGCAGCCGGATGCTGGCGGTTTATAATGAAAAACTGTTTTTT. The chain combines TRBV4-1 with TRBJ1-4; D not resolved. This CDR3 contains 16 residues. The germline V and J ends were trimmed by 4 bases and 4 bases, with 16 bases remaining between them. Germline CDR1 MGHRA, CDR2 YSYEKL.

This rearrangement joins TRBV27 to TRBJ1-2; TRBD1 is a possible D gene (6 bases). This CDR3 has 13 residues. The germline V gene has CDR1 MNHEY and CDR2 SMNVEV (reference sequence). V was cut by 4 bases and J by 2 bases, with 8 bases left in between. The CDR3 DNA reads as TGTGCCAGCAGTTCCGGACAGAACTATGGCTACACCTTC. This encodes CASSSGQNYGYTF.

This clone was observed once. This chain joins TRBV5-4 and TRBJ2-1; TRBD1 agrees at 8 bases. Germline-derived CDR1 and CDR2 are SGHNT and YYREEE (reference sequence). The CDR3 consists of 16 residues. Germline trimming cut 0 bases from V and 6 bases from J; bases unmatched to any gene: 8. CDR3 in DNA: TGTGCCAGCAGCTTGGCCGACAGGGGCATTCGCAATGAGCAGTTCTTC. This codes for CASSLADRGIRNEQFF.

This clone appeared a single time. V gene TRBV5-8 combines with J gene TRBJ2-2, with no clear D. The CDR3 contains 17 residues. The ends were cut back, 1 base at V and 5 bases at J, with 18 bases in the middle. Germline V CDR1 and CDR2: SGHTS, YDEGEE. CDR3 bases: TGTGCCAGCAGCTTGTTAGTGGTTCGTTCTGGAACCGGGGAGCTGTTTTTT. Amino acid sequence: CASSLLVVRSGTGELFF.

The genes are TRBV7-9 and TRBJ1-4; a possible D gene is TRBD1 (6 bases). V shed 1 base and J shed 7 bases, with 13 bases lying between them. CDR3 length equals 15 residues. CDR1 is SEHNR, CDR2 FQNEAQ, per germline (reference sequence). CDR3 nucleotides: TGTGCCAGCAGCTTAGGAGGAGGGGGAACTGAAAAACTGTTTTTT. It codes for CASSLGGGGTEKLFF.

The CDR3 DNA reads as TGTGCCAGCAGCGCCCGATTCGGACAGGCGAACACCGGGGAGCTGTTTTTT. It translates to CASSARFGQANTGELFF. J is TRBJ2-2 and V is TRBV9, with 7 nucleotides matching TRBD1. CDR1 and CDR2 from the germline V gene are SGDLS and YYNGEE. V dropped 3 bases and J dropped 0; count of bases not matched to a gene: 8. The CDR3 extends over 17 amino acids.

The chain combines TRBV9 with TRBJ2-3; D remains unclear. CDR1 SGDLS and CDR2 YYNGEE come from the germline V gene. The CDR3 covers 12 residues. V lost 0 bases to trimming and J lost 4 bases, with 3 bases between them. The CDR3 DNA reads as TGTGCCAGCAGCGTAGCACCAGATACGCAGTATTTT. It codes for CASSVAPDTQYF.

The V call is TRBV6-1, the J call TRBJ1-4; 8 nucleotides agree with TRBD1. CDR1 MNHNS and CDR2 SASEGT come from the germline V gene. J lost 0 bases, V lost 7 bases, and 4 bases had no gene match. The length of the CDR3 is 15 residues. The CDR3 loop is CASIEDRATNEKLFF. CDR3 sequence (DNA): TGTGCCAGCATTGAGGACAGGGCAACTAATGAAAAACTGTTTTTT.

CDR3 amino acids: CASSVGGGKFYNSPLHF. The CDR3 coding sequence is TGTGCCAGCAGCGTAGGTGGCGGGAAATTCTATAATTCACCCCTCCACTTT. V usage is TRBV9 and J usage is TRBJ1-6; D gene unclear. Between the trimmed V and J ends, which lost 0 bases and 3 bases, there was a span of 13 bases. CDR1 and CDR2 from the germline V gene are SGDLS and YYNGEE. This CDR3 spans 17 amino acids.

CDR3 in DNA: TGCAGCGTCGCCGGGACTAGCGAGACCCAGTACTTC. Protein product: CSVAGTSETQYF. The V gene is TRBV29-1, the J gene TRBJ2-5, with 9 positions matching TRBD2. The germline V gene has CDR1 SQVTM and CDR2 ANQGSEA. V dropped 6 bases and J dropped 5; count of bases not matched to a gene: 4. CDR3 length equals 12 residues.

The chain recombines TRBV29-1 with TRBJ2-7; 7 nucleotides line up with TRBD2. The CDR3 sequence is 14 residues long. Germline V gene data show CDR1 as SQVTM and CDR2 as ANQGSEA. The V gene end was trimmed by 6 bases and the J gene end by 6 bases; junction bases not matched to a gene: 14. The CDR3 bases are TGCAGCGTACGGGAGCCGGGAGGATTAACCGAGCAGTACTTC. Its protein product is CSVREPGGLTEQYF.

The rearrangement uses TRBV5-4 and TRBJ1-1; 8 bases match TRBD1. The CDR3 is made up of 15 amino acids. From germline, CDR1 is SGHNT and CDR2 YYREEE (reference sequence). V was clipped by 1 base and J by 6 bases; unmatched bases: 8. Here the CDR3 reads CASSLRQGASPEAFF. The CDR3 DNA is TGTGCCAGCAGCTTGAGGCAGGGGGCTTCGCCTGAAGCTTTCTTT.

This chain links TRBV5-5 with TRBJ2-1, with a weak D call TRBD1 (5 bases). Germline lookup yields CDR1 SGHKS and CDR2 YYEKEE (reference sequence). There are 12 residues in the CDR3. V shed 7 bases and J shed 2 bases, with 7 bases lying between them. The CDR3 reads CASHRTYNEQFF. The DNA for the CDR3 is TGTGCCAGCCACAGGACCTACAATGAGCAGTTCTTC.

The CDR3 DNA sequence: TGTGCCAGCAGTTACTCGCCGGGAAACACCATATATTTT. Translating it yields CASSYSPGNTIYF. This chain connects TRBV6-5 to TRBJ1-3; no reliable D call. The CDR3 extends over 13 amino acids. Germline CDR1 is MNHEY and CDR2 is SVGAGI. The V end was cut by 0 bases, the J end by 4 bases, with 4 bases between.

J is TRBJ2-1 and V is TRBV7-2; 8 positions match TRBD1. The CDR3 length is 15 residues. The J segment lost 5 bases and the V segment lost 5 bases, leaving 8 bases of the junction unmatched. Germline CDR1 SGHTA, CDR2 FQGNSA. Here the CDR3 DNA reads TGTGCCAGCAGCCCGTCGCGGACAGGGAACAATGAGCAGTTCTTC. It is translated as CASSPSRTGNNEQFF.

The rearrangement links TRBV6-1 to TRBJ2-7; the match to TRBD1 covers 11 bases. The germline V gene has CDR1 MNHNS and CDR2 SASEGT. The CDR3 is 14 amino acids. Trimming took 5 bases from V and 5 from J; bases not matched to a gene: 5. The CDR3, as DNA: TGTGCCAGCAGTCAGGACAGGGGGCGCGACGAGCAGTACTTC. Encoded protein: CASSQDRGRDEQYF.

The V gene is TRBV6-5, the J gene TRBJ1-4, with unresolved D. With 0 bases removed from V and 0 bases from J, the gap between germline ends came to 8 bases. Germline CDR1 is MNHEY and CDR2 is SVGAGI. This CDR3 has 16 amino acids. In DNA, the CDR3 is TGTGCCAGCAGTTACTCACCACTTACAACTAATGAAAAACTGTTTTTT. It is translated as CASSYSPLTTNEKLFF.

This clone was observed a single time. The J gene is TRBJ1-1, the V gene TRBV11-2, with D possibly matching TRBD1 (6 bases). This CDR3 spans 13 amino acids. With 5 bases removed from V and 5 bases from J, the gap between germline ends came to 12 bases. Germline lookup yields CDR1 SGHAT and CDR2 FQNNGV. CDR3: CASSLKGGTEAFF. DNA for the CDR3: TGTGCCAGCAGCCTCAAGGGGGGGACTGAAGCTTTCTTT. The full variable domain, with the rest looked up from reference TRBV11-2 and TRBJ1-1, is EAGVAQSPRYKIIEKRQSVAFWCNPISGHATLYWYQQILGQGPKLLIQFQNNGVVDDSQLPKDRFSAERLKGVDSTLKIQPAKLEDSAVYLCASSLKGGTEAFFGQGTRLTVV.

This clone has a single count. The rearrangement uses TRBV7-6 and TRBJ2-5; D gene uncertain. Looked up from germline, CDR1 is SGHVS and CDR2 is FNYEAQ. Trimming took 3 bases from V and 0 from J, leaving 5 bases between them. The CDR3 extends over 13 amino acids. Here the CDR3 DNA reads TGTGCCAGCAGCTTGGCGTACCAAGAGACCCAGTACTTC. This encodes CASSLAYQETQYF.